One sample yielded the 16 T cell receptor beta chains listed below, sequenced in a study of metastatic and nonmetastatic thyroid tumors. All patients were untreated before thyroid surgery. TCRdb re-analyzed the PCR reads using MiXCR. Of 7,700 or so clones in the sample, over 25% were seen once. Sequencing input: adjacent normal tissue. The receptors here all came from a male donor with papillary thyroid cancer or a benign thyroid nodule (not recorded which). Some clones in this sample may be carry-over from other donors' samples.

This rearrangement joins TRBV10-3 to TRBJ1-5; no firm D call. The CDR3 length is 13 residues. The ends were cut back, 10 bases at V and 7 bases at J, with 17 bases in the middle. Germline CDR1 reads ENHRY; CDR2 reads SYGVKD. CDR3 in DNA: TGTGCCAGCGACGGTGATGCCGGCCAGCCCCAGCATTTT. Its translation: CASDGDAGQPQHF.

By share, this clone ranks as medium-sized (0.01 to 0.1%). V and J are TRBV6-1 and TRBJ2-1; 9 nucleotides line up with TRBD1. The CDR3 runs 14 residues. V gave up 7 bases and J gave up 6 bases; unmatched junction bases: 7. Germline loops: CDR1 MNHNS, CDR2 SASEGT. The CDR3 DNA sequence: TGTGCCAGCAAGTGGGGACAGGGAATCAATGAGCAGTTCTTC. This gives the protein CASKWGQGINEQFF.

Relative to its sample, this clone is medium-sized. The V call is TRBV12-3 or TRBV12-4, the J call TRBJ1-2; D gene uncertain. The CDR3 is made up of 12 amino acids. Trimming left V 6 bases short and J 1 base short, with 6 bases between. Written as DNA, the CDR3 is TGTGCCAGCAGATACGGTAACTATGGCTACACCTTC. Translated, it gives CASRYGNYGYTF.

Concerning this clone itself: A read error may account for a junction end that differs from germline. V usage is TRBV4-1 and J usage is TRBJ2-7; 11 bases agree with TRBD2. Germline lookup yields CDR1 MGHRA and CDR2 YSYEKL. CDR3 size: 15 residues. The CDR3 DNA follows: TGCGCCAGCAGCCGCGCCGGGACTAGCGGTAGCGAGCAGCACTTC. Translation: CASSRAGTSGSEQHF.

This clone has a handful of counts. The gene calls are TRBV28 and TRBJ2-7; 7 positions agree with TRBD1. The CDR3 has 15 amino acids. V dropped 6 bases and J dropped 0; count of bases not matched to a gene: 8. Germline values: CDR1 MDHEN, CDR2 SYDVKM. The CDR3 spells CASRLDRASSYEQYF. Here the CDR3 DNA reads TGTGCCAGCAGGCTAGACAGGGCAAGCTCCTACGAGCAGTACTTC.

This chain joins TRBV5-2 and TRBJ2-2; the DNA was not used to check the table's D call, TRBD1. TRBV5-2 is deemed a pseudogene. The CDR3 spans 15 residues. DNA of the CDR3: TGTGCCAGCAGCCCCAGAAGTTGGTTGACCGGGGAGCTGTTTTTT. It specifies CASSPRSWLTGELFF.

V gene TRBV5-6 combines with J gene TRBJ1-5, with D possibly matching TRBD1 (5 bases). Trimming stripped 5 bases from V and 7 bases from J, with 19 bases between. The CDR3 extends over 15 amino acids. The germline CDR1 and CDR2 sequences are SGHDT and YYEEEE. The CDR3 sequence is CASSFTGAGEQPQHF. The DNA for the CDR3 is TGTGCCAGCAGTTTCACCGGGGCTGGGGAGCAGCCCCAGCATTTT.

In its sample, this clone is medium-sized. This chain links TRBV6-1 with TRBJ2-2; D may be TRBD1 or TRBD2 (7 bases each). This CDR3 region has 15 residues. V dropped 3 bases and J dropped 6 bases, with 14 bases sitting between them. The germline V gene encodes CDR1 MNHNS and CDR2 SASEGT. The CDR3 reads CASSEIQGGPGELFF. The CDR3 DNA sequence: TGTGCCAGCAGTGAGATTCAGGGGGGGCCCGGGGAGCTGTTTTTT.

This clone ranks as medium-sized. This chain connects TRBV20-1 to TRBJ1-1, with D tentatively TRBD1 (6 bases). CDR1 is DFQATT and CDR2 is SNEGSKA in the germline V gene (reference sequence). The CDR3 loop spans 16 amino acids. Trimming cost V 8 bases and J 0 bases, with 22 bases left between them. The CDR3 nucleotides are TGCAGTTCACACAGGGCTGCGTCTGTTATGAACACTGAAGCTTTCTTT. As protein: CSSHRAASVMNTEAFF.

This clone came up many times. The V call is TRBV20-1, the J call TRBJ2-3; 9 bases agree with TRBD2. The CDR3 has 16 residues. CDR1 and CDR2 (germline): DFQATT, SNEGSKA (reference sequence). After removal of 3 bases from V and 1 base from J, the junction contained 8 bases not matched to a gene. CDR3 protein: CSASVAGGPGTDTQYF. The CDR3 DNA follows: TGCAGTGCTAGCGTGGCGGGAGGGCCCGGCACAGATACGCAGTATTTT.

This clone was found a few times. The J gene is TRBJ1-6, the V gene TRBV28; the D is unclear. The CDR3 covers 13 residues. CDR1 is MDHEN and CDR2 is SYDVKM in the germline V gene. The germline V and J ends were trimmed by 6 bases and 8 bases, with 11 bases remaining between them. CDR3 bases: TGTGCCAGCAGGCTAGGGTATTATTCACCCCTCCACTTT. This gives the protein CASRLGYYSPLHF.

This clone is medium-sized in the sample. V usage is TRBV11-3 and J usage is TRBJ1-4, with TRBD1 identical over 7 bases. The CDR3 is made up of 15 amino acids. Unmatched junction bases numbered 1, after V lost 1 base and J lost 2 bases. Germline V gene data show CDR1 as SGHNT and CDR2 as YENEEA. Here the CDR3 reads CASSLGQGTNEKLFF. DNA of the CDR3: TGTGCCAGCAGCTTAGGACAGGGTACTAATGAAAAACTGTTTTTT.

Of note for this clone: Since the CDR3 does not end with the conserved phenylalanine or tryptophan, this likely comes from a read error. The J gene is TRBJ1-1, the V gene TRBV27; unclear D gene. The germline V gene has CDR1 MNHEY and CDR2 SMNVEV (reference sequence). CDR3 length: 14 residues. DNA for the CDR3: TGTGCCAGCAGTCTATCATACAGTAACACTGACGCTTTCTGT. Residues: CASSLSYSNTDAFC.

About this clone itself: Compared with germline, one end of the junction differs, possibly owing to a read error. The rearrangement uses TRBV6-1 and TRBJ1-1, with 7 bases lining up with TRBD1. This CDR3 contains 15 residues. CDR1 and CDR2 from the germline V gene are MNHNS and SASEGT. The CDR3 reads CASMEPGTANNEAFF. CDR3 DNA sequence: TGTGCCAGCATGGAACCCGGGACAGCCAACAATGAAGCATTCTTT.

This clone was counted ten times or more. The chain's CDR3 is CASSQTSGRAGKGTQYF. In DNA, the CDR3 is TGTGCCAGCAGCCAAACTAGCGGGAGGGCCGGGAAAGGGACCCAGTACTTC. The rearrangement links TRBV3-1 to TRBJ2-5, with 13 nucleotides matching TRBD2. The V and J ends lost 2 bases and 7 bases, in that order; junction bases with no gene match: 10. Germline V gene sequence: CDR1 LGHDT, CDR2 YNNKEL (reference sequence). The CDR3 contains 17 residues.

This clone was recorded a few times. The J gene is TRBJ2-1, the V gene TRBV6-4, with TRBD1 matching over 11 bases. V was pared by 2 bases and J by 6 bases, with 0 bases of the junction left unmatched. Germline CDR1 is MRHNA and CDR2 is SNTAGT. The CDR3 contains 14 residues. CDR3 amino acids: CASSDGTGGNEQFF. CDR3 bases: TGTGCCAGCAGTGACGGGACAGGGGGCAATGAGCAGTTCTTC.